One sample yielded the 28 T cell receptor beta chains listed below, sequenced in a study of CD8+ T cells in alopecia areata. As to treatment: oral pan-JAK inhibitor, 5-10 mg twice daily. RNA was extracted and reverse transcribed into cDNA as the sequencing template. The data were produced by immunoSEQ multiplex PCR, yet TCRdb's version contains in-frame clones alone and is incomplete. The sample carries about 210,000 clones, around 43% recorded once. This sample comprised CD4+ T cells sorted from blood, obtained at roughly week 38, from a patient treated with tofacitinib. These TCRs come from a human donor with alopecia areata.

V and J are TRBV5-1 and TRBJ1-2; TRBD1 matches at 7 bases. Unmatched junction bases numbered 5, after V lost 2 bases and J lost 4 bases. CDR1 and CDR2 from the germline V gene are SGHRS and YFSETQ. This CDR3 spans 14 amino acids. The CDR3 DNA follows: TGCGCCAGCAGCTTAGCCGGGACAGTCTATGGCTACACCTTC. Protein product: CASSLAGTVYGYTF.

V gene TRBV5-6 combines with J gene TRBJ1-1, with TRBD1 identical over 9 bases. CDR1 SGHDT and CDR2 YYEEEE come from the germline V gene. The CDR3 loop spans 14 amino acids. The V and J ends lost 3 bases and 4 bases, in that order; junction bases with no gene match: 4. The chain's CDR3 is CASSWGDRATEAFF. The CDR3, as DNA: TGTGCCAGCAGCTGGGGGGACAGGGCCACTGAAGCTTTCTTT.

This clone has only a few counts. The chain joins TRBV7-6 to TRBJ2-2; D is perhaps TRBD1 (5 bases). The germline V gene encodes CDR1 SGHVS and CDR2 FNYEAQ. Trimming cost V 6 bases and J 7 bases, with 15 bases left between them. The CDR3 has 14 amino acids. CDR3 residues: CASRGAGSLGELFF. The CDR3, as DNA: TGTGCCAGCAGAGGGGCAGGATCCCTCGGGGAGCTGTTTTTT.

V usage is TRBV30 and J usage is TRBJ2-6; no clear D gene. This CDR3 spans 13 amino acids. Looked up from germline, CDR1 is GTSNPN and CDR2 is SVGIG (reference sequence). Trimming removed 0 bases at V and 3 bases at J, with 3 bases between. CDR3 bases: TGTGCCTGGAGTGTACATGGGGCCAACGTCCTGACTTTC. It encodes CAWSVHGANVLTF.

The chain joins TRBV29-1 to TRBJ2-7; no clear D gene. Per the germline V gene, CDR1 is SQVTM and CDR2 is ANQGSEA. Trimming removed 5 bases at V and 0 bases at J, with 14 bases between. This CDR3 is 14 amino acids long. Here the CDR3 DNA reads TGCAGCGTTCGGACCTTGCAAAGCTCCTACGAGCAGTACTTC. This codes for CSVRTLQSSYEQYF.

This clone was detected only a few times. The rearrangement uses TRBV29-1 and TRBJ1-2; possibly TRBD1 for D (5 bases). The CDR3 is 13 residues long. Germline-derived CDR1 and CDR2 are SQVTM and ANQGSEA. The germline V and J ends were trimmed by 7 bases and 8 bases, with 20 bases remaining between them. CDR3 nucleotides: TGCAGCGCCTCCCCCGGGACTGCCGGAGGCTACACCTTC. Translated: CSASPGTAGGYTF.

This clone was observed a few times. The V and J genes are TRBV30 and TRBJ2-1; D might be TRBD2 (5 bases). CDR1 is GTSNPN, CDR2 SVGIG, per germline (reference sequence). This CDR3 spans 15 amino acids. Trimming left V 0 bases short and J 16 bases short, with 25 bases between. Here the CDR3 reads CAWSVPPVLPGIIFF. CDR3 DNA: TGTGCCTGGAGTGTACCCCCCGTTCTTCCGGGGATCATTTTCTTC.

The chain employs TRBV7-9 and TRBJ1-2; 7 nucleotides agree with TRBD1. The CDR3 runs 13 residues. The junction had 4 bases not matched to a gene; V was cut back by 5 bases and J by 4 bases. The V gene's germline CDR1 is SEHNR and CDR2 FQNEAQ (reference sequence). The CDR3 nucleotides are TGTGCCAGCAGCCGACAGGGCGTCTATGGCTACACCTTC. This translates into CASSRQGVYGYTF.

This chain joins TRBV30 and TRBJ2-1; TRBD1 aligns across 10 bases. The CDR3 consists of 17 residues. Germline trimming cut 3 bases from V and 7 bases from J; bases unmatched to any gene: 15. The germline CDR1 and CDR2 sequences are GTSNPN and SVGIG (reference sequence). CDR3 amino acids: CAWSDTTGTGAGNEQFF. CDR3 coding DNA: TGTGCCTGGAGCGACACCACCGGGACAGGGGCAGGGAATGAGCAGTTCTTC.

This clone was found a few times. J is TRBJ2-7 and V is TRBV28; tentative D call: TRBD1 (5 bases). V lost 8 bases to trimming and J lost 3 bases, with 14 bases between them. The CDR3 extends over 13 amino acids. Germline CDR1 MDHEN, CDR2 SYDVKM. The CDR3 DNA is TGTGCCAGCGCAGGGTCGAGGTTCTACGAGCAGTACTTC. Translating it yields CASAGSRFYEQYF.

Here the CDR3 DNA reads TGTGCCAGCAGTTACCTGCAGACAGGGCGAGATGGCTACACCTTC. As protein: CASSYLQTGRDGYTF. The chain joins TRBV6-5 to TRBJ1-2, with 7 positions matching TRBD1. CDR1 is MNHEY and CDR2 is SVGAGI in the germline V gene. The length of the CDR3 is 15 residues. V was clipped by 2 bases and J by 6 bases; unmatched bases: 9.

The V call is TRBV29-1, the J call TRBJ2-3, with a tentative D call TRBD2 (5 bases). Trimming shortened V by 3 bases and J by 2 bases, and 18 bases separated the two germline ends. CDR3 length: 16 residues. The germline V gene encodes CDR1 SQVTM and CDR2 ANQGSEA. The CDR3 DNA is TGCAGCGTTGAGGACTGGCTAACTTGGAACACAGATACGCAGTATTTT. Protein: CSVEDWLTWNTDTQYF.

The chain links TRBV28 to TRBJ1-3, with unresolved D. Deletions cut 3 bases from V and 1 base from J, with 7 bases between. Looked up from germline, CDR1 is MDHEN and CDR2 is SYDVKM. The CDR3 consists of 14 residues. CDR3: CASSFRGSGNTIYF. The CDR3 DNA follows: TGTGCCAGCAGTTTTCGGGGATCTGGAAACACCATATATTTT. Using reference TRBV28 and TRBJ1-3 for the parts outside the CDR3, the full variable domain is DVKVTQSSRYLVKRTGEKVFLECVQDMDHENMFWYRQDPGLGLRLIYFSYDVKMKEKGDIPEGYSVSREKKERFSLILESASTNQTSMYLCASSFRGSGNTIYFGEGSWLTVV.

The chain links TRBV4-2 to TRBJ2-5, with D uncertain. In germline, CDR1 is LGHNA, CDR2 YNFKEQ. The CDR3 has 14 amino acids. V dropped 3 bases and J dropped 4 bases, with 12 bases sitting between them. The CDR3 DNA follows: TGTGCCAGCAGCCAGGCTACCCAGATAGAGACCCAGTACTTC. It yields the protein CASSQATQIETQYF.

This clone was picked up a small number of times. The V call is TRBV14, the J call TRBJ2-7; TRBD2 agrees at 10 bases. Germline CDR1 is SGHDN and CDR2 is FVKESK. The junction had 10 bases not matched to a gene; V was cut back by 0 bases and J by 2 bases. The CDR3 sequence is 18 residues long. The CDR3 DNA is TGTGCCAGCAGCCAAGACCGCCCGAGGGGGACTAGCGCCTACGAGCAGTACTTC. Its protein is CASSQDRPRGTSAYEQYF.

This clone was counted a few times. This chain joins TRBV30 and TRBJ1-4, with no clear D. Germline CDR1 GTSNPN, CDR2 SVGIG (reference sequence). This CDR3 comprises 10 residues. Trimming took off 4 bases at V and 5 bases at J, with 2 bases between the two ends. CDR3 protein: CAWMNEKLFF. The DNA of the CDR3 is TGTGCCTGGATGAATGAAAAACTGTTTTTT.

The rearrangement uses TRBV29-1 and TRBJ2-1; no reliable D call. Trimming removed 7 bases from V and 4 bases from J, with 8 bases in between. The CDR3 length is 11 residues. In germline, CDR1 is SQVTM, CDR2 ANQGSEA. CDR3 loop: CSGRVYNEQFF. The CDR3 DNA reads as TGCAGCGGACGCGTTTACAATGAGCAGTTCTTC.

This rearrangement joins TRBV29-1 to TRBJ2-4, with 8 bases identical to TRBD1. This CDR3 contains 16 residues. With V trimmed by 3 bases and J by 0 bases, 7 bases remained unmatched. The germline CDR1 and CDR2 sequences are SQVTM and ANQGSEA. As DNA, the CDR3 is TGCAGCGTTGAGGGCGGACAGGGTCAAGCCAAAAACATTCAGTACTTC. This gives the protein CSVEGGQGQAKNIQYF.

Here the CDR3 DNA reads TGTGCCAGCAGCCAACCAACCCATAATGAGCAGTTCTTC. Encoded protein: CASSQPTHNEQFF. The rearrangement links TRBV4-2 to TRBJ2-1; the D is unclear. This CDR3 spans 13 amino acids. The germline gives CDR1 LGHNA, CDR2 YNFKEQ. V was trimmed by 2 bases and J by 7 bases, leaving 9 bases between them.

In this sample, this clone turned up many times. Other DNA variants within this sample encode the same CDR3. The V and J genes are TRBV11-2 and TRBJ2-7; no clear D. This CDR3 is built from 11 residues. The germline V gene has CDR1 SGHAT and CDR2 FQNNGV. V dropped 4 bases and J dropped 4 bases, with 5 bases sitting between them. For the CDR3, the DNA is TGTGCCAGCAGCTCCAAATACGAGCAGTACTTC. Amino acids: CASSSKYEQYF.

The V gene is TRBV28, the J gene TRBJ2-3; TRBD2 matches at 7 bases. The J segment lost 1 base and the V segment lost 6 bases, leaving 7 bases of the junction unmatched. The germline gives CDR1 MDHEN, CDR2 SYDVKM. The CDR3 contains 15 residues. The CDR3 region is CASSSLASGTDTQYF. CDR3 DNA: TGTGCCAGCAGCTCACTAGCGAGCGGCACAGATACGCAGTATTTT.

This clone was counted only a few times. The chain couples TRBV27 to TRBJ1-5; D unresolved. The CDR3 is 13 residues long. The ends were cut back, 2 bases at V and 5 bases at J, with 7 bases in the middle. Germline V CDR1 and CDR2: MNHEY, SMNVEV (reference sequence). The CDR3 reads CASSLATDQPQHF. Here the CDR3 DNA reads TGTGCCAGCAGTTTAGCGACCGATCAGCCCCAGCATTTT.

This chain uses TRBV30 with TRBJ1-1; D is uncertain. V gave up 1 base and J gave up 1 base, with 10 bases separating them. The V gene's germline CDR1 is GTSNPN and CDR2 SVGIG (reference sequence). The CDR3 runs 14 residues. CDR3 region: CAWSELARNTEAFF. CDR3 sequence (DNA): TGTGCCTGGAGTGAGTTGGCCAGGAACACTGAAGCTTTCTTT.

The J gene is TRBJ2-7, the V gene TRBV29-1; D is uncertain. The germline V gene encodes CDR1 SQVTM and CDR2 ANQGSEA. This CDR3 has 11 residues. The V end was cut by 4 bases, the J end by 2 bases, with 6 bases between. For the CDR3, the DNA is TGCAGCGTTGGTAGCACCTACGAGCAGTACTTC. It translates to CSVGSTYEQYF.

There are a few counts of this clone. This rearrangement joins TRBV5-1 to TRBJ2-1, with 9 bases identical to TRBD2. Trimming removed 4 bases from V and 6 bases from J; junction bases left unmatched: 14. CDR3 length: 17 residues. Germline assignment: CDR1 SGHRS and CDR2 YFSETQ. The CDR3 nucleotides read TGCGCCAGCAGCCCGGGGTTGCGGGAGGGCCGCCCCAATGAGCAGTTCTTC. Its protein product is CASSPGLREGRPNEQFF.

This clone has only a few counts. The genes are TRBV7-9 and TRBJ2-1; TRBD2 aligns across 10 bases. The V and J ends lost 4 bases and 16 bases, in that order; junction bases with no gene match: 10. Germline CDR1 SEHNR, CDR2 FQNEAQ (reference sequence). The CDR3 spans 13 residues. Here the CDR3 reads CASSSLAGARYFF. As DNA, the CDR3 is TGTGCCAGCAGCTCTCTAGCGGGAGCAAGGTACTTCTTC.

V usage is TRBV7-2 and J usage is TRBJ1-2; D not resolved. The V gene's germline CDR1 is SGHTA and CDR2 FQGNSA. The CDR3 has 14 residues. Trimming removed 5 bases at V and 4 bases at J, with 14 bases between. This CDR3 reads CASSRPMSGYGYTF. The CDR3, as DNA: TGTGCCAGCAGCCGGCCCATGAGTGGCTATGGCTACACCTTC.

The chain is built from TRBV7-9 and TRBJ2-6, with TRBD1 matching over 9 bases. The V segment lost 1 base and the J segment 1 base; nucleotides outside the gene matches: 2. CDR3 length: 17 amino acids. Germline V CDR1 and CDR2: SEHNR, FQNEAQ (reference sequence). Here the CDR3 reads CASSLGDRASGANVLTF. Written as DNA, the CDR3 is TGTGCCAGCAGCTTAGGGGACAGGGCATCTGGGGCCAACGTCCTGACTTTC. The full variable domain, its missing parts supplied by reference TRBV7-9 and TRBJ2-6, is DTGVSQNPRHKITKRGQNVTFRCDPISEHNRLYWYRQTLGQGPEFLTYFQNEAQLEKSRLLSDRFSAERPKGSFSTLEIQRTEQGDSAMYLCASSLGDRASGANVLTFGAGSRLTVL.